This T cell receptor beta chain was sequenced during a study of technical replicates of blood from a few donors. Profiled with immunoSEQ multiplex PCR; TCRdb holds only in-frame clones, not every one. The data show approximately 84,000 clones, 95% to 98% seen once. CDR1 is SNHLY and CDR2 is FYNNEI in the germline V gene. The length of the CDR3 is 13 residues. Trimming took 6 bases from V and 1 from J; bases not matched to a gene: 2. The V and J genes are TRBV2 and TRBJ1-1, with 7 bases lining up with TRBD1. The specimen was T cells isolated from PBMCs. The receptor was isolated from a human donor in good health. CDR3: CASRRTGNTEAFF. The CDR3 coding sequence is TGTGCCAGCAGGCGGACAGGGAACACTGAAGCTTTCTTT.